These T cell receptor beta chains were read from a single sample in a study of blood T cells in healthy people across ages. One entry per CDR3 protein results from TCRdb running MiXCR on the 5' RACE reads. The table includes about 900,000 distinct CDR3 sequences, under 50% detected once. Source material: blood. These receptors all come from a man aged 30 to 45 in good health. The CDR3 runs from the conserved cysteine through the conserved F or W. Each record gives: V gene, J gene, clone size, D gene, CDR3 DNA, CDR3 protein. A D gene is named only where the DNA matches it firmly. The listing skips clone size in some rows; elsewhere it reads once, few, many or a size class.

V: TRBV29-1
J: TRBJ2-3
size: -
D: -
DNA: TGCAGCGTGAGGGGGGGGCTAAGCACAGATACGCAGTATTTT
CDR3: CSVRGGLSTDTQYF

V: TRBV7-2
J: TRBJ2-1
size: -
D: TRBD2
DNA: TGTGCCAGCAGCTTATCCCCTCTAGGCGGGGGGGCCGATGAACAGTTCTTC
CDR3: CASSLSPLGGGADEQFF

V: TRBV20-1
J: TRBJ1-5
size: -
D: -
DNA: TGCAGTGCTAGCCTGGGCCGCAATCAGCCCCAGCATTTT
CDR3: CSASLGRNQPQHF

V: TRBV11-1
J: TRBJ2-1
size: few
D: -
DNA: TGTGCCAGCAGCTTAGGGGGTGTCTATGAGCAGTTCTTC
CDR3: CASSLGGVYEQFF

V: TRBV4-3
J: TRBJ1-2
size: few
D: -
DNA: TGCGCCAGCGGCCAAGAGCATGGGTCCCTTTATGGCTACACCTTC
CDR3: CASGQEHGSLYGYTF

V: TRBV9
J: TRBJ2-3
size: few
D: TRBD2
DNA: TGTGCCAGCAGCGTTTCCGGGACTAGCGGCACAGATACGCAGTATTTT
CDR3: CASSVSGTSGTDTQYF

V: TRBV18
J: TRBJ2-7
size: few
D: -
DNA: TGTGCCAGCTCACTAGCTAGCGCGAACTCCTACGAGCAGTACTTC
CDR3: CASSLASANSYEQYF

V: TRBV6-1
J: TRBJ2-3
size: -
D: -
DNA: TGTGCCAGCAGTAGCGCGGTCTTCACAGATACGCAGTATTTT
CDR3: CASSSAVFTDTQYF

V: TRBV7-2
J: TRBJ1-1
size: once
D: TRBD1
DNA: TGTGCCAGCAGCTTACAGGGGGTCTTGAACACTGAAGCTTTCTTT
CDR3: CASSLQGVLNTEAFF

V: TRBV10-3
J: TRBJ2-7
size: few
D: -
DNA: TGTGCCATCAGCCCTACCTACTACGAGCAGTACTTC
CDR3: CAISPTYYEQYF

V: TRBV7-2
J: TRBJ2-2
size: once
D: TRBD2
DNA: TGTGCCAGCACTAGCGGGGGGGCCTACACCGGGGAGCTGTTTTTT
CDR3: CASTSGGAYTGELFF

V: TRBV28
J: TRBJ2-7
size: few
D: -
DNA: TGTGCCAGCAGTTCCCACAGGGTAATGGCCTACGAGCAGTACTTC
CDR3: CASSSHRVMAYEQYF

V: TRBV6-6
J: TRBJ2-7
size: many
D: -
DNA: TGTGCCAGCAGTTACTCGCAGGGATCCTACGAGCAGTACTTC
CDR3: CASSYSQGSYEQYF

V: TRBV12-3/TRBV12-4
J: TRBJ1-5
size: -
D: TRBD1
DNA: TGTGCCAGCAGCTCCCGGACAGGTAGCAATCAGCCCCAGCATTTT
CDR3: CASSSRTGSNQPQHF

V: TRBV5-5
J: TRBJ2-5
size: -
D: TRBD1
DNA: TGTGCCAGCAGCTCTCCGGACAGGGGAGTTGAGACCCAGTACTTC
CDR3: CASSSPDRGVETQYF

V: TRBV4-1
J: TRBJ2-1
size: -
D: TRBD1
DNA: TGCGCCAGCAGCCAAGATTCCCAGGGGGCCTACAATGAGCAGTTCTTC
CDR3: CASSQDSQGAYNEQFF

V: TRBV12-3/TRBV12-4
J: TRBJ2-1
size: few
D: -
DNA: TGTGCCAGCACTCCCGTGGGACTCGTAGGGTCCTACAATGAGCAGTTCTTC
CDR3: CASTPVGLVGSYNEQFF

V: TRBV4-2
J: TRBJ2-7
size: few
D: TRBD2
DNA: TGTGCCAGCAGCCAAGTTGTGGGCGGGGGATCCTACGAGCAGTACTTC
CDR3: CASSQVVGGGSYEQYF

V: TRBV5-8
J: TRBJ2-4
size: -
D: -
DNA: TGTGCCAGCAGCTTGGCAGGGGAGGGGGGCATTCAGTACTTC
CDR3: CASSLAGEGGIQYF

V: TRBV6-6
J: TRBJ2-1
size: -
D: TRBD1
DNA: TGTGCCAGCAGTTACACAATAGACAGGGAGACCTACAATGAGCAGTTCTTC
CDR3: CASSYTIDRETYNEQFF

V: TRBV11-3
J: TRBJ2-1
size: -
D: -
DNA: TGTGCCAGCAGCTTAGAAGGGCAGTCCCCAAACAATGAGCAGTTCTTC
CDR3: CASSLEGQSPNNEQFF

V: TRBV6-5
J: TRBJ2-5
size: once
D: TRBD2
DNA: TGTGCCAGCGGGGCCAGCGGGGGAATCTACGATCAGTACTTC
CDR3: CASGASGGIYDQYF

V: TRBV21-1
J: TRBJ2-7
size: -
D: -
DNA: TGTGCCAGCTCCCAAGTTCGGGACCCCCCTACCTACGAGCAGTACTTC
CDR3: CASSQVRDPPTYEQYF

V: TRBV5-1
J: TRBJ2-2
size: -
D: -
DNA: TGCGCCAGCAGCTTGACAGGGTCTAGCACCGGGGAGCTGTTTTTT
CDR3: CASSLTGSSTGELFF

V: TRBV3-1
J: TRBJ1-2
size: few
D: -
DNA: TGTGCCAGCAGCCAAGGGATCAGGGACGGCCGAGCGCATGGCTACACCTTC
CDR3: CASSQGIRDGRAHGYTF

V: TRBV24-1
J: TRBJ2-3
size: few
D: TRBD2
DNA: TGTGCCACCAGTGACCAGAGTCTAGCGGGGGCTCGCACAGATACGCAGTATTTT
CDR3: CATSDQSLAGARTDTQYF

V: TRBV30
J: TRBJ1-2
size: -
D: TRBD1
DNA: TGTGCCTGGAGTGCCGGACAGGGGCCTTATGGCTACACCTTC
CDR3: CAWSAGQGPYGYTF

V: TRBV12-3/TRBV12-4
J: TRBJ2-1
size: few
D: -
DNA: TGTGCCAGCAGCCGGACCGGGCCCAGCTCCTACAATGAGCAGTTCTTC
CDR3: CASSRTGPSSYNEQFF

V: TRBV12-3/TRBV12-4
J: TRBJ2-5
size: -
D: -
DNA: TGTGCCAGCAGTTCCTGGAGGGACAGCAAAGAGACCCAGTACTTC
CDR3: CASSSWRDSKETQYF

V: TRBV6-1
J: TRBJ1-2
size: -
D: -
DNA: TGTGCCAGCAGTGAAGGGGCAGTATCGGGCTATGGCTACACCTTC
CDR3: CASSEGAVSGYGYTF

V: TRBV28
J: TRBJ2-7
size: -
D: -
DNA: TGTGCCAGCGGCGGAGGGATCCACGAGCAGTACTTC
CDR3: CASGGGIHEQYF